Below, 19 T cell receptor beta chains from the same sample are listed, as sequenced in a study of T cells expressing NK-cell markers. TCRdb reprocessed the 5' RACE reads; each CDR3 protein has one entry and no DNA is given. The listing records some 500,000 distinct CDR3 sequences. Sequencing was done on a sample of blood T cells: a sorted CD56 or NKG2C T cell subset, CD4+ or CD8+ T cells, or bulk PBMC T cells (not recorded which). These receptors came from a woman in her forties or fifties in good health.

The V and J genes are TRBV3-1 and TRBJ1-3. Per germline, CDR1 LGHDT and CDR2 YNNKEL (reference sequence). The CDR3 consists of 14 residues. CDR3 sequence reads: CASSQVTAGNTIYF.

This rearrangement joins TRBV12-3 or TRBV12-4 to TRBJ1-1; TCRdb's D gene call, TRBD1, goes unchecked for lack of DNA. The CDR3 loop spans 13 amino acids. The CDR3 region is CASTDRDRTEAFF.

The chain employs TRBV10-3 and TRBJ2-3. Germline CDR1 and CDR2: ENHRY and SYGVKD. The CDR3 sequence is 14 residues long. The CDR3 here is CAISSSERTDTQYF.

V gene TRBV7-9 combines with J gene TRBJ1-5; absent DNA, TCRdb's TRBD1 call cannot be checked. The CDR3 runs to 15 residues. Germline loops: CDR1 SEHNR, CDR2 FQNEAQ (reference sequence). The CDR3: CASSPAGAPNQPQHF.

The chain employs TRBV20-1 and TRBJ1-2; TCRdb's D call, TRBD1, is unchecked because there is no DNA. CDR1 DFQATT and CDR2 SNEGSKA come from the germline V gene (reference sequence). This CDR3 is built from 13 residues. The CDR3 sequence: CSARDARQYGYTF.

V and J are TRBV7-6 and TRBJ2-6; the TCRdb call, TRBD2, lacks DNA for checking. From germline, CDR1 is SGHVS and CDR2 FNYEAQ. The CDR3 is 16 residues long. The CDR3 sequence is CASSQQGHAGANVLTF. The full variable domain, its missing parts supplied by reference TRBV7-6 and TRBJ2-6, is GAGVSQSPRYKVTKRGQDVALRCDPISGHVSLYWYRQALGQGPEFLTYFNYEAQQDKSGLPNDRFSAERPEGSISTLTIQRTEQRDSAMYRCASSQQGHAGANVLTFGAGSRLTVL.

V and J are TRBV27 and TRBJ1-4; TCRdb names TRBD1, which stays unverified in the absence of DNA. This CDR3 is 14 amino acids long. Germline V CDR1 and CDR2: MNHEY, SMNVEV (reference sequence). CDR3 protein: CASTADRGREKLFF.

The chain uses TRBV4-2 and TRBJ2-7; the D call of TRBD2 rests on TCRdb alone, since no DNA is present to check it. The V gene's germline CDR1 is LGHNA and CDR2 YNFKEQ. This CDR3 is 15 amino acids long. The CDR3 sequence: CASSQRLAGRYEQYF.

The chain employs TRBV20-1 and TRBJ2-7; TCRdb selects TRBD1, and the lack of DNA leaves this call unchecked. Per germline, CDR1 DFQATT and CDR2 SNEGSKA (reference sequence). This CDR3 comprises 13 residues. CDR3 residues: CSASPSSIDEQYF.

The chain recombines TRBV12-3 or TRBV12-4 with TRBJ2-3; TCRdb indicates TRBD1, and absent DNA this call remains unverified. The CDR3 runs to 15 residues. CDR3: CASSFGTGGTDTQYF.

The genes are TRBV11-3 and TRBJ1-6; the TCRdb call, TRBD1, lacks DNA for checking. There are 17 residues in the CDR3. Germline values: CDR1 SGHNT, CDR2 YENEEA. The CDR3 is CASSLDGGQGIGSPLHF.

The gene calls are TRBV3-1 and TRBJ2-1; TCRdb indicates TRBD2, and absent DNA this call remains unverified. Germline-derived CDR1 and CDR2 are LGHDT and YNNKEL (reference sequence). CDR3 length equals 17 residues. The CDR3 reads CASSQEFPSGIFPEQFF.

This chain links TRBV6-5 with TRBJ1-5; without DNA, the TCRdb call of TRBD1 cannot be checked. The CDR3 has 16 amino acids. Germline loops: CDR1 MNHEY, CDR2 SVGAGI. CDR3 amino acids: CASRPTYGGSNQPQHF.

This CDR3 reads CSASTVRGETQYF. The rearrangement links TRBV20-1 to TRBJ2-5; the TRBD1 assignment by TCRdb is unverifiable without DNA. CDR3 length equals 13 residues. Germline values: CDR1 DFQATT, CDR2 SNEGSKA (reference sequence).

The chain couples TRBV9 to TRBJ2-3; as DNA is missing, the TRBD1 call by TCRdb cannot be tested. From germline, CDR1 is SGDLS and CDR2 YYNGEE. The CDR3 is 15 residues long. The CDR3: CASSRSGTPTDTQYF.

This rearrangement joins TRBV11-2 to TRBJ2-7. Germline V gene lookup returns CDR1 SGHAT and CDR2 FQNNGV. This CDR3 has 12 amino acids. CDR3: CASRQNMREQYF. Looking up the rest from reference TRBV11-2 and TRBJ2-7 gives the full variable domain: EAGVAQSPRYKIIEKRQSVAFWCNPISGHATLYWYQQILGQGPKLLIQFQNNGVVDDSQLPKDRFSAERLKGVDSTLKIQPAKLEDSAVYLCASRQNMREQYFGPGTRLTVT.

The J gene is TRBJ1-1, the V gene TRBV19. Germline loops: CDR1 LNHDA, CDR2 SQIVND (reference sequence). The length of the CDR3 is 13 residues. The CDR3 is CASSIGWSTEAFF.

The chain couples TRBV4-1 to TRBJ2-1; the D call of TRBD2 rests on TCRdb alone, since no DNA is present to check it. The CDR3 runs 16 residues. Germline V gives CDR1 MGHRA, CDR2 YSYEKL. The CDR3 sequence: CASSLTLAGGPTEQFF.

The chain joins TRBV2 to TRBJ2-6; TCRdb indicates TRBD1, and absent DNA this call remains unverified. The CDR3 contains 17 residues. Germline CDR1 and CDR2: SNHLY and FYNNEI. CDR3 in amino acids: CASSAGQSYSGANVLTF.